The rows below give T cell receptor beta chains drawn from one sample of a study of T cells in localized non-small cell lung cancer. The method was immunoSEQ multiplex PCR; TCRdb's version includes in-frame clones alone and lacks a portion of them. The sample includes around 26,000 clones, roughly 80% of them seen just once. This specimen consisted of peripheral blood, obtained before any cancer treatment. Every receptor here comes from a man between 40 and 69 years old with stage III squamous cell lung carcinoma. The CDR3 runs from the conserved cysteine through the conserved F or W. The D gene is left open where the match is weak. Rows give clone size only sometimes, using once, few, many, or a class for an expanded clone.

j_gene,abundance,d_gene,len,v_gene,CDR3aa,CDR3nt
TRBJ1-1,.,.,12,TRBV6-5,CASSDRRTEAFF,TGTGCCAGCAGTGATCGGAGGACTGAAGCTTTCTTT
TRBJ2-7,once,TRBD2,12,TRBV18,CASSAGGHEQYF,TGTGCCAGCTCCGCGGGGGGACACGAGCAGTACTTC
TRBJ1-2,.,.,14,TRBV9,CASSVATPGSGYTF,TGTGCCAGCAGCGTAGCGACCCCCGGAAGTGGCTACACCTTC
TRBJ2-2,.,.,14,TRBV7-2,CASGREVNTGELFF,TGTGCCAGCGGCAGGGAAGTGAACACCGGGGAGCTGTTTTTT
TRBJ2-4,.,TRBD2,17,TRBV14,CASSRKGGASAKNIQYF,TGTGCCAGCAGTCGCAAGGGAGGGGCCTCTGCCAAAAACATTCAGTACTTC
TRBJ2-3,.,TRBD1,15,TRBV6-5,CASSYDRGGSDTQYF,TGTGCCAGCAGTTACGACAGGGGGGGGTCAGATACGCAGTATTTT
TRBJ2-2,.,.,14,TRBV29-1,CSVEGPLLGGELFF,TGCAGCGTTGAGGGGCCCCTTCTCGGCGGGGAGCTGTTTTTT
TRBJ2-1,.,.,14,TRBV29-1,CSVARDGAYNEQFF,TGCAGCGTTGCGCGGGACGGAGCCTACAATGAGCAGTTCTTC
TRBJ2-3,.,TRBD2,16,TRBV7-3,CASSLGSSGSTDTQYF,TGTGCCAGCAGCTTAGGGTCTAGCGGGAGCACAGATACGCAGTATTTT
TRBJ1-4,.,.,15,TRBV4-1,CASSQGGATNEKLFF,TGCGCCAGCAGCCAGGGGGGGGCAACTAATGAAAAACTGTTTTTT
TRBJ2-7,.,.,12,TRBV27,CASSPGTAEQYF,TGTGCCAGCAGCCCCGGGACGGCCGAGCAGTACTTC
TRBJ2-1,.,TRBD2,16,TRBV29-1,CSVLLGGRLNYNEQFF,TGCAGCGTTTTATTGGGAGGGAGGTTAAACTACAATGAGCAGTTCTTC
TRBJ2-7,.,TRBD2,14,TRBV28,CASRGLAGFYEQYF,TGTGCCAGCAGAGGACTAGCGGGGTTCTACGAGCAGTACTTC
TRBJ1-5,once,.,12,TRBV7-2,CASSFAGSAQHF,TGTGCCAGCAGCTTCGCGGGTTCGGCCCAGCATTTT
TRBJ2-3,.,TRBD2,17,TRBV10-3,CAISEFSGGTSTDTQYF,TGTGCCATCAGTGAGTTCTCGGGGGGGACTAGCACAGATACGCAGTATTTT
TRBJ2-5,.,.,15,TRBV14,CASSQYRTKGETQYF,TGTGCCAGCAGCCAATACAGGACTAAGGGAGAGACCCAGTACTTC
TRBJ2-1,.,.,15,TRBV19,CASSIGRGGYNEQFF,TGTGCCAGTAGTATAGGGCGAGGAGGCTACAATGAGCAGTTCTTC
TRBJ1-2,.,.,14,TRBV5-8,CASSFRDNRQGYTF,TGTGCCAGCAGCTTTCGGGACAACCGTCAGGGCTACACCTTC
TRBJ2-5,few,TRBD2,14,TRBV27,CASRLAGGEETQYF,TGTGCCAGCAGGCTAGCGGGGGGTGAAGAGACCCAGTACTTC
TRBJ2-3,.,.,15,TRBV7-7,CASSLNGEPSDTQYF,TGTGCTAGCAGCTTAAACGGAGAGCCATCGGATACGCAGTATTTT
TRBJ2-1,.,TRBD2,14,TRBV29-1,CSAAPSGRYNEQFF,TGCAGCGCTGCTCCTAGCGGGAGATACAATGAGCAGTTCTTC
TRBJ1-1,few,.,15,TRBV19,CASSIGHTGNTEAFF,TGTGCCAGTAGTATTGGACACACCGGGAACACTGAAGCTTTCTTT
TRBJ2-5,.,.,12,TRBV19,CASGRGYETQYF,TGTGCCAGTGGTAGGGGTTATGAGACCCAGTACTTC
TRBJ1-5,.,.,14,TRBV28,CASSFSYSNQPQHF,TGTGCCAGCAGTTTCAGTTATAGCAATCAGCCCCAGCATTTT
TRBJ2-7,.,.,14,TRBV6-5,CASSYIGVSYEQYF,TGTGCCAGCAGTTACATCGGGGTGAGCTACGAGCAGTACTTC
TRBJ2-3,.,TRBD2,13,TRBV4-1,CASSQDRGLAQYF,TGCGCCAGCAGCCAAGATAGGGGACTAGCGCAGTATTTT
TRBJ2-5,.,.,13,TRBV13,CASSKAGKETQYF,TGTGCCAGCTCGAAGGCAGGAAAAGAGACCCAGTACTTC
TRBJ2-3,.,.,14,TRBV21-1,CASGHTTCTDTQYF,TGTGCCAGCGGGCATACTACCTGCACAGATACGCAGTATTTT
TRBJ2-2,.,.,14,TRBV5-1,CASRGAGSVGELFF,TGCGCCAGCCGGGGGGCAGGGTCGGTCGGGGAGCTGTTTTTT
TRBJ2-7,once,.,14,TRBV7-2,CASSLSADSYEQYF,TGTGCCAGCAGCTTAAGCGCCGACTCCTACGAGCAGTACTTC
TRBJ2-2,.,.,13,TRBV29-1,CSVEGTYTGELFF,TGCAGCGTTGAAGGGACGTACACCGGGGAGCTGTTTTTT
TRBJ2-1,.,.,13,TRBV7-9,CASSLSGYNEQFF,TGTGCCAGCAGCTTATCCGGATACAATGAGCAGTTCTTC
TRBJ1-1,.,.,15,TRBV9,CASSEGAGVWTEAFF,TGTGCCAGCAGCGAGGGAGCTGGGGTATGGACTGAAGCTTTCTTT
TRBJ1-2,.,TRBD1,12,TRBV5-5,CATPGQIYGYTF,TGTGCCACTCCGGGACAGATCTATGGCTACACCTTC
TRBJ2-5,.,.,12,TRBV29-1,CSVVRGGETQYF,TGCAGCGTGGTCAGGGGCGGAGAGACCCAGTACTTC
TRBJ1-6,.,.,16,TRBV7-2,CASSPPNRGSNSPLHF,TGTGCCAGCAGTCCCCCGAATCGGGGGTCAAATTCACCCCTCCACTTT
TRBJ1-2,.,.,13,TRBV5-6,CASSPGQTYGYTF,TGTGCCAGCAGCCCCGGACAGACCTATGGCTACACCTTC
TRBJ2-1,.,.,12,TRBV28,CASSLSSEEQFF,TGTGCCAGCAGTCTCAGTAGCGAGGAGCAGTTCTTC
TRBJ2-3,.,.,14,TRBV21-1,CAGLDREAADTQYF,TGTGCCGGACTGGACAGGGAGGCTGCAGATACGCAGTATTTT
TRBJ1-1,.,.,14,TRBV2,CASSVVGLNTEAFF,TGTGCCAGCAGTGTAGTAGGGCTGAACACTGAAGCTTTCTTT
TRBJ2-5,once,.,13,TRBV5-1,CASSGGIGETQYF,TGCGCCAGCAGCGGGGGGATTGGGGAGACCCAGTACTTC
TRBJ2-2,.,.,13,TRBV7-9,CASSPARAGELFF,TGTGCCAGCAGCCCGGCAAGGGCCGGGGAGCTGTTTTTT
TRBJ2-3,.,TRBD2,15,TRBV7-3,CASSPSGGGADTQYF,TGTGCCAGCAGCCCCTCGGGGGGAGGGGCAGATACGCAGTATTTT
TRBJ2-1,once,.,12,TRBV7-3,CASSSAGAQKFF,TGTGCCAGCAGCTCTGCCGGGGCACAGAAGTTCTTC
TRBJ1-2,once,.,12,TRBV7-9,CASSVNREGYTF,TGTGCCAGCAGCGTAAACAGGGAAGGCTACACCTTC
TRBJ2-5,.,TRBD1,14,TRBV4-1,CASSQQGDQETQYF,TGCGCCAGCAGCCAGCAGGGGGACCAAGAGACCCAGTACTTC